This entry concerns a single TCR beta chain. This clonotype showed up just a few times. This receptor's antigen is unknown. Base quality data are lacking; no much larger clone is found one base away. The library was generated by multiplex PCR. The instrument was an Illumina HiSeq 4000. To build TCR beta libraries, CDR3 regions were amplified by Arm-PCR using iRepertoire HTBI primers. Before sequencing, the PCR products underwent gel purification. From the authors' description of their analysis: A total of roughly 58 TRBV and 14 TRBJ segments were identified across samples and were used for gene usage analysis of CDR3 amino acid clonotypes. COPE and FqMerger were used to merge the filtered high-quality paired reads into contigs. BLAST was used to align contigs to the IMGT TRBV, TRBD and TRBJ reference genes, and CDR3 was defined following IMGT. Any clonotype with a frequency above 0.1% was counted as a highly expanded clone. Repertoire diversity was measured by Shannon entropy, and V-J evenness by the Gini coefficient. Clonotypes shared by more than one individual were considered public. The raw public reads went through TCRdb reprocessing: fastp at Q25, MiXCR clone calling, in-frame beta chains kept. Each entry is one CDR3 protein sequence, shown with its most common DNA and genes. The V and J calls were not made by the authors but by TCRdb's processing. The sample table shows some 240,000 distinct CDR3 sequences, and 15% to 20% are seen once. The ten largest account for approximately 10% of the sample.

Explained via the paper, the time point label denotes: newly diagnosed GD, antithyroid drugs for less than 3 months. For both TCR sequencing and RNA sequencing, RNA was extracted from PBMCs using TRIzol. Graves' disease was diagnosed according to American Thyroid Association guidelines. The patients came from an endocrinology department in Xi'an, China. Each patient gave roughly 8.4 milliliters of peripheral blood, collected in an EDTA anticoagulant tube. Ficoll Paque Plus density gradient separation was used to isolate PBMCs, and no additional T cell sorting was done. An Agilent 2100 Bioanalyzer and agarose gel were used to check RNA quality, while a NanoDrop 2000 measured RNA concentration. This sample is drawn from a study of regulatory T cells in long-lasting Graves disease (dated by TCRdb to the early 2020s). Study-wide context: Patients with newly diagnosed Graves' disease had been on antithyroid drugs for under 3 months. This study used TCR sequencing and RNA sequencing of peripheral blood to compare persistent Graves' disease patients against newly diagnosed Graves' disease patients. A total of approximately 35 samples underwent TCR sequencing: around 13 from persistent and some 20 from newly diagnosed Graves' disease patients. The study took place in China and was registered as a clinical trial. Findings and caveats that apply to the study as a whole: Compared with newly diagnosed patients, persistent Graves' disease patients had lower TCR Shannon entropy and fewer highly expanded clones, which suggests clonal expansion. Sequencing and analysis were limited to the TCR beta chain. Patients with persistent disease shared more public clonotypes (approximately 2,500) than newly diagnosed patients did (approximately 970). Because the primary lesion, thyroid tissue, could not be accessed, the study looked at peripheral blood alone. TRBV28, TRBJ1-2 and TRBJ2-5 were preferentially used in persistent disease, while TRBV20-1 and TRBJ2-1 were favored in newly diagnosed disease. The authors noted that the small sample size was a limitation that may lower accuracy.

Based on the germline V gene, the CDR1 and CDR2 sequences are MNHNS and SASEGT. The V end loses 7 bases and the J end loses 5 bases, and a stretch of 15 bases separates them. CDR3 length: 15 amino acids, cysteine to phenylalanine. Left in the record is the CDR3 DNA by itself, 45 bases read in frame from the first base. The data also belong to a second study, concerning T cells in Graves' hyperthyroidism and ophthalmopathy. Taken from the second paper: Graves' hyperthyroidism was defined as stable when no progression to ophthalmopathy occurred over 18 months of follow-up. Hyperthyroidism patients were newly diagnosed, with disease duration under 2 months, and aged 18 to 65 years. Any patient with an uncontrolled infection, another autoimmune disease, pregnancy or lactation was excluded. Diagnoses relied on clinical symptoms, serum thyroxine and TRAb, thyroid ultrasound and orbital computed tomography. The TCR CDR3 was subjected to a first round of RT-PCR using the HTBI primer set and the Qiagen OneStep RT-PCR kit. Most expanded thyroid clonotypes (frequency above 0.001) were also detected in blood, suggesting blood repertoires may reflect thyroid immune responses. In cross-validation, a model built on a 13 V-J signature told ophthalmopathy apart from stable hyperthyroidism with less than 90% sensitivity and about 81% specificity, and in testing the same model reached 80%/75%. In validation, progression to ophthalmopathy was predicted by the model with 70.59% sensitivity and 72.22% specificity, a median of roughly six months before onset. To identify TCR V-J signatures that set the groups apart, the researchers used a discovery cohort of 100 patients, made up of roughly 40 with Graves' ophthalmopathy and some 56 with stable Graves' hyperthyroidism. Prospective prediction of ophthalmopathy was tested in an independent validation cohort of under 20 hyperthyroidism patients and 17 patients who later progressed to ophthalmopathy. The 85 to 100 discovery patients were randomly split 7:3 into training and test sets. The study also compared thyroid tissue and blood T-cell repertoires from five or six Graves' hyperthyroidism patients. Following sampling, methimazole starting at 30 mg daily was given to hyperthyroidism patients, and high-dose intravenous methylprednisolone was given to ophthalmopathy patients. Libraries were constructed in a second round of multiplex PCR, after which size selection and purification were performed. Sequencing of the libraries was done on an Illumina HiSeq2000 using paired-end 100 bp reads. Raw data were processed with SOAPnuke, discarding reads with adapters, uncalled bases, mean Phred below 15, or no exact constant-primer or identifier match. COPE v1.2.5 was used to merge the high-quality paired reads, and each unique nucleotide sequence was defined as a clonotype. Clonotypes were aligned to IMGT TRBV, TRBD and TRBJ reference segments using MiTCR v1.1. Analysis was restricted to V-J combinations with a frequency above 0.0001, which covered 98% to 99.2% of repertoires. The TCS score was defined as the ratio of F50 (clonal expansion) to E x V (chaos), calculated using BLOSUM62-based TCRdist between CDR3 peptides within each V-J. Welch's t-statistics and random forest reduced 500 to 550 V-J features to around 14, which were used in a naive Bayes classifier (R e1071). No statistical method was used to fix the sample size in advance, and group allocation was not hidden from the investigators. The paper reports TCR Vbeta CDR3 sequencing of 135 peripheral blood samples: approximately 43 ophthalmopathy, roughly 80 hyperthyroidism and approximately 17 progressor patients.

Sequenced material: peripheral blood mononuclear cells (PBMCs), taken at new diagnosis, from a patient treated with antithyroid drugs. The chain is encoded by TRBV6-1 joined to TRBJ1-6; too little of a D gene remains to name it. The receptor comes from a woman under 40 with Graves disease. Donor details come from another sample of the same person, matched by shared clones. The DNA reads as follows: TGTGCCAGCATGAGTCCGGGAGGTAATAATTCACCCCTCCACTTT. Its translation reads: CASMSPGGNNSPLHF.